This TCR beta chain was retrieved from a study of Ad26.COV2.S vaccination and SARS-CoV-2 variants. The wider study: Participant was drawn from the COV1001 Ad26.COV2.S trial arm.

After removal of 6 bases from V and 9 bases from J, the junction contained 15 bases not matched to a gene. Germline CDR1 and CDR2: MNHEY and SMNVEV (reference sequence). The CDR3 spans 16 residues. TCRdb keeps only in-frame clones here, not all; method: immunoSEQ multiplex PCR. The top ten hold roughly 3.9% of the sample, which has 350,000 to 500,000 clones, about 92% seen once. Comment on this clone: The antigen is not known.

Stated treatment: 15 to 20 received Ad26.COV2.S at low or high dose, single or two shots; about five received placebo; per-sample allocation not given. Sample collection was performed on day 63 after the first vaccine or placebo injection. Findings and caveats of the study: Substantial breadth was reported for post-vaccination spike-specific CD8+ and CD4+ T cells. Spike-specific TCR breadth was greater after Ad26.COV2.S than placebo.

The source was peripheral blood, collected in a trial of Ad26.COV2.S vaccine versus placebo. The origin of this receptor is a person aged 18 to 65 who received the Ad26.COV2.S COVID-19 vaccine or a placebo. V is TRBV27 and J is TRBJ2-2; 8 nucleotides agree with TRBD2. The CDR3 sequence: CASSRTGTSGFRELFF. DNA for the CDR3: TGTGCCAGCAGCCGAACCGGGACTAGTGGGTTCCGGGAGCTGTTTTTT.